These 4 T cell receptor beta chains share one sample of origin, sequenced in a study of OX40 agonist ivuxolimab in advanced cancers. Here immunoSEQ multiplex PCR was the method, and the copy in TCRdb shows in-frame clones only, minus some. The table includes 30,000 to 45,000 clones, about 70% detected once. The sequencing here drew on CD4+ or CD8+ T cells sorted from blood, taken in a trial of the OX40 agonist ivuxolimab. These receptors all come from an adult with an advanced solid tumor such as melanoma, head and neck, liver or kidney cancer.

Remarks on this clone: One junction end does not reproduce the germline sequence, and a read error may be involved. Other DNA sequences in the same sample also yield this CDR3. The chain has TRBV9 and TRBJ1-1; D remains ambiguous. The CDR3 length is 14 residues. Germline V gene lookup returns CDR1 SGDLS and CDR2 YYNGEE. The CDR3 coding sequence is TGTGCCAGCACCCCCCGCGGCTTGAACACTGAGGCTTTCTTT. Its protein product is CASTPRGLNTEAFF.

The V gene is TRBV5-1, the J gene TRBJ1-2; D not certain. V was clipped by 2 bases and J by 0 bases, with 14 bases between them. The CDR3 is 16 residues long. The germline gives CDR1 SGHRS, CDR2 YFSETQ. The CDR3 loop is CASSLASGPTNYGYTF. In DNA form, the CDR3 reads TGCGCCAGCAGCTTAGCTTCGGGCCCGACTAACTATGGCTACACCTTC.

As to this clone: One end of the junction fails to match germline, which may point to a read error. Other DNA sequences within the sample encode an identical CDR3. This chain uses TRBV10-3 with TRBJ1-5; possible D gene TRBD1, 5 bases. Germline V gene data show CDR1 as ENHRY and CDR2 as SYGVKD. The CDR3 spans 16 residues. CDR3 sequence reads: CAISDSLARADQPQHF. The CDR3, as DNA: TGCGCCATCAGTGATTCGCTAGCCAGGGCGGATCAGCCCCAGCATTTT.

The V and J genes are TRBV5-1 and TRBJ2-1; no reliable D call. Trimming cost V 0 bases and J 8 bases, with 15 bases left between them. CDR1 is SGHRS and CDR2 is YFSETQ in the germline V gene. The CDR3 extends over 15 amino acids. The CDR3 nucleotides are TGCGCCAGCAGCTTGGACCGGGCAGCTGGCGATGAGCAGTTCTTC. Amino acid sequence: CASSLDRAAGDEQFF.